Below, one T cell receptor (beta chain) is given with its context. Antigen unknown. Germline loops: CDR1 DFQATT, CDR2 SNEGSKA (reference sequence). V shed 6 bases and J shed 6 bases, with 10 bases lying between them. The CDR3 runs 11 residues. Profiling relied on immunoSEQ multiplex PCR, and the TCRdb table lists in-frame clones only, not all of them. The profile shows under 110,000 clones, 70% to 90% of them singletons. Collection occurred without any documented infections or immune events in donors. The sample comes from a study of identifying expanded T cells in peripheral blood. Study findings and constraints: About 1.2 clones differed between technical replicates, versus around 15 and 19 over time. Across healthy donors, higher total template counts meant significantly greater roughly two-week count variance.

The clonotype originates from a person between 18 and 75 years old in good health. The sample was blood. V gene TRBV20-1 combines with J gene TRBJ2-3; the D gene could be TRBD1 or TRBD2 (5 bases each). The DNA of the CDR3 is TGCAGTGCCGGGGCCTCGGATACGCAGTATTTT. It encodes CSAGASDTQYF.